Presented here are 19 T cell receptor beta chains from one specimen sequenced in a study of cytomegalovirus exposure and HLA in healthy donors. This PCR relied on a set of 60 Vbeta primers and 13 Jbeta primers. Libraries were prepared by immunoSEQ multiplex PCR; TCRdb keeps only in-frame clonotypes and omits some of them. The profile shows approximately 180,000 clones, almost 85% of them singletons. The sequencing sample was made of PBMCs. Receptors were obtained from a girl under 18 in good health and CMV-seropositive.

V usage is TRBV6-6 and J usage is TRBJ2-3; 8 nucleotides agree with TRBD1. Germline values: CDR1 MNHNY, CDR2 SVGAGI (reference sequence). The CDR3 sequence is 14 residues long. J was trimmed by 4 bases and V by 2 bases; bases with no gene match: 2. The CDR3 DNA sequence: TGTGCCAGCAGTTACGGACAGGGCCCAGATACGCAGTATTTT. It is translated as CASSYGQGPDTQYF.

V gene TRBV10-3 combines with J gene TRBJ2-2; 11 bases fit TRBD2. Germline values: CDR1 ENHRY, CDR2 SYGVKD. This CDR3 spans 16 amino acids. V lost 5 bases to trimming and J lost 0 bases; unmatched junction nucleotides: 2. In DNA form, the CDR3 reads TGTGCCATCAGTCGGACTAGCGGGTCGAACACCGGGGAGCTGTTTTTT. It codes for CAISRTSGSNTGELFF.

This sequence joins TRBV4-1 and TRBJ1-2; TRBD1 aligns across 7 bases. The CDR3 extends over 14 amino acids. J was trimmed by 4 bases and V by 4 bases; bases with no gene match: 6. Germline loops: CDR1 MGHRA, CDR2 YSYEKL. The DNA of the CDR3 is TGCGCCAGCAGCCGAAACCCAGGGGGCTATGGCTACACCTTC. It yields the protein CASSRNPGGYGYTF.

The V and J genes are TRBV4-1 and TRBJ1-6, with D uncertain. Germline values: CDR1 MGHRA, CDR2 YSYEKL. Trimming left V 5 bases short and J 4 bases short, with 12 bases between. CDR3 length equals 15 residues. The CDR3 nucleotides are TGCGCCAGCAGCGTGCGGCTGGTTTATAATTCACCCCTCCACTTT. Protein product: CASSVRLVYNSPLHF.

This clone was seen a single time. The chain carries TRBV21-1 and TRBJ1-4; the listed D gene, TRBD1, was not tested against the DNA. TRBV21-1 represents a pseudogene. This CDR3 is 17 amino acids long. The CDR3 region has the DNA TGTGCCAGCAGCAACACGGTCAGGGGGAAAGCTAATGAAAAACTGTTTTTT. Amino acid sequence: CASSNTVRGKANEKLFF.

The CDR3 protein is CASSPRGGTALNSYEQYF. CDR3 DNA sequence: TGTGCCAGCAGCCCAAGGGGGGGTACTGCACTAAACTCCTACGAGCAGTACTTC. This chain uses TRBV7-3 with TRBJ2-7; TRBD2 is a possible D gene (7 bases). Germline loops: CDR1 SGHTA, CDR2 FQGTGA. This CDR3 is 18 amino acids long. Trimming took 5 bases from V and 0 from J, leaving 23 bases between them. The full variable domain, its missing parts supplied by reference TRBV7-3 and TRBJ2-7, is GAGVSQTPSNKVTEKGKYVELRCDPISGHTALYWYRQSLGQGPEFLIYFQGTGAADDSGLPNDRFFAVRPEGSVSTLKIQRTERGDSAVYLCASSPRGGTALNSYEQYFGPGTRLTVT.

The chain is built from TRBV6-6 and TRBJ1-2; TRBD1 agrees at 12 bases. With 6 bases clipped from V and 6 bases from J, the junction kept 5 bases outside the gene matches. Germline assignment: CDR1 MNHNY and CDR2 SVGAGI (reference sequence). The CDR3 spans 14 residues. The CDR3 region has the DNA TGTGCCAGCAGCCCCGGGACAGGGGGCGATGGCTACACCTTC. As protein: CASSPGTGGDGYTF.

This clone was counted a single time. The rearrangement uses TRBV6-1 and TRBJ1-4, with D unclear. Trimming took off 6 bases at V and 8 bases at J, with 16 bases between the two ends. The CDR3 length is 14 residues. Germline values: CDR1 MNHNS, CDR2 SASEGT. The CDR3 bases are TGTGCCAGCAGGAGGACTCCGGTTAGAGAAAAACTGTTTTTT. Translating it yields CASRRTPVREKLFF.

DNA of the CDR3: TGTGCCAGCATGAAGACAGGCAACTATGGCTACACCTTC. It yields the protein CASMKTGNYGYTF. This chain uses TRBV6-1 with TRBJ1-2; tentative D call: TRBD1 (6 bases). The CDR3 runs to 13 residues. The V end lost 7 bases, the J end lost 2 bases, and 11 bases lay between the germline ends. Germline V gene sequence: CDR1 MNHNS, CDR2 SASEGT.

This clone appeared once. J is TRBJ2-1 and V is TRBV7-8; 7 bases are shared with TRBD1. CDR1 and CDR2 from the germline V gene are SGHVS and FQNEAQ. The CDR3 is 12 amino acids. The ends lost 5 bases at V and 14 bases at J; junction bases unmatched: 9. The CDR3 DNA is TGTGCCAGCAGCGAACGGGACAGTCGTAAGTTCTTC. Translating gives CASSERDSRKFF. The full variable domain, in which reference TRBV7-8 and TRBJ2-1 provide the parts outside the CDR3, is GAGVSQSPRYKVAKRGQDVALRCDPISGHVSLFWYQQALGQGPEFLTYFQNEAQLDKSGLPSDRFFAERPEGSVSTLKIQRTQQEDSAVYLCASSERDSRKFFGPGTRLTVL.

This chain joins TRBV9 and TRBJ2-3, with 11 bases lining up with TRBD2. This CDR3 region has 16 residues. In germline, CDR1 is SGDLS, CDR2 YYNGEE. With V trimmed by 3 bases and J by 1 base, 4 bases remained unmatched. The CDR3 protein is CASSAHSGGGTDTQYF. The CDR3 bases are TGTGCCAGCAGCGCTCATAGCGGGGGGGGCACAGATACGCAGTATTTT.

This clone was counted a few times. One junction end does not reproduce the germline sequence, and a read error may be involved. This CDR3 reads CASSLEQGWGNTEAFF. The CDR3 DNA is TGTGCCAGCAGCCTAGAACAGGGGTGGGGGAACACTGAAGCTTTCTTT. This chain connects TRBV11-3 to TRBJ1-1; 7 bases line up with TRBD1. The CDR3 covers 16 residues. The germline V gene has CDR1 SGHNT and CDR2 YENEEA.

V usage is TRBV7-3 and J usage is TRBJ1-1; D call uncertain. The CDR3 has 16 residues. Germline CDR1 reads SGHTA; CDR2 reads FQGTGA. Trimming removed 0 bases at V and 2 bases at J, with 13 bases between. The CDR3 loop reads CASSLTVSGKNTEAFF. CDR3 sequence (DNA): TGTGCCAGCAGCTTAACAGTCAGCGGGAAAAACACTGAAGCTTTCTTT.

V and J are TRBV7-2 and TRBJ2-5; tentatively, D is TRBD2 (6 bases). From germline, CDR1 is SGHTA and CDR2 FQGNSA. This CDR3 contains 14 residues. Trimming removed 1 base from V and 5 bases from J, with 11 bases in between. This chain's CDR3 is CASSLVPLAETQYF. The CDR3 nucleotides are TGTGCCAGCAGCTTAGTACCCCTAGCGGAGACCCAGTACTTC.

This clone occurred once. The chain couples TRBV6-1 to TRBJ1-5; maybe TRBD1 (5 bases). This CDR3 region has 15 residues. Deletions cut 1 base from V and 4 bases from J, with 11 bases between. Germline V lookup: CDR1 MNHNS, CDR2 SASEGT. The CDR3 bases are TGTGCCAGCAGTGAAGGGGGCAGGGTTAATCAGCCCCAGCATTTT. Translation gives CASSEGGRVNQPQHF.

DNA for the CDR3: TGTGCCAGTAGTACAGGGGCCGCAAGCACAGATACGCAGTATTTT. Residues: CASSTGAASTDTQYF. V and J are TRBV19 and TRBJ2-3; D might be TRBD1 (6 bases). The CDR3 runs 15 residues. The germline V gene encodes CDR1 LNHDA and CDR2 SQIVND (reference sequence). Trimming removed 4 bases at V and 0 bases at J, with 11 bases between.

The chain carries TRBV9 and TRBJ1-1; D possibly corresponds to TRBD1 (6 bases). The CDR3 runs 13 residues. Germline V CDR1 and CDR2: SGDLS, YYNGEE. Between the trimmed V and J ends, which lost 0 bases and 3 bases, there was a span of 6 bases. The CDR3 DNA reads TGTGCCAGCAGCGTAGACAGGGACACTGAAGCTTTCTTT. Translated, it gives CASSVDRDTEAFF.

The chain has TRBV6-5 and TRBJ2-7, with D perhaps matching TRBD2 (6 bases). CDR1 is MNHEY and CDR2 is SVGAGI in the germline V gene. Trimming removed 5 bases from V and 5 bases from J, with 10 bases in between. This CDR3 is 12 amino acids long. This CDR3 is CASSTSSDEQYF. Here the CDR3 DNA reads TGTGCCAGCAGTACCTCTAGCGACGAGCAGTACTTC.

As for this clone: Additional DNA sequences in this sample encode the identical CDR3. The J gene is TRBJ1-2, the V gene TRBV13; tentatively, D is TRBD1 (5 bases). Germline V gene lookup returns CDR1 PRHDT and CDR2 FYEKMQ (reference sequence). Trimming took off 0 bases at V and 7 bases at J, with 9 bases between the two ends. The CDR3 spans 13 residues. The CDR3 DNA sequence: TGTGCCAGCAGCTTAGGCCAGGGCGTTGGCTACACCTTC. It codes for CASSLGQGVGYTF.